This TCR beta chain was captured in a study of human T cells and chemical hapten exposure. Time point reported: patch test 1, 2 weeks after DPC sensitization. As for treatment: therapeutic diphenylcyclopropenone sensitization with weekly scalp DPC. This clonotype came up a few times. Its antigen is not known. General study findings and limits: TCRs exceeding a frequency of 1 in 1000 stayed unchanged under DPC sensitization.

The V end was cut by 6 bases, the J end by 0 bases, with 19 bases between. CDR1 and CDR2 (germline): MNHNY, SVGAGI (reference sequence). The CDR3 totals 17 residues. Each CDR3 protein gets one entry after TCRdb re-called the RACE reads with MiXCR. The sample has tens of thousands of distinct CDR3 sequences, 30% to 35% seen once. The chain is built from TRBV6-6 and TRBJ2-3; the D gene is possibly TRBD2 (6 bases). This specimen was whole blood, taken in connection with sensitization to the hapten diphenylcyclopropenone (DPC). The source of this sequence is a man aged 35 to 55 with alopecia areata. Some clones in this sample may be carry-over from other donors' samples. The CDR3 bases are TGTGCCAGCAGCCTCACGGCGCTTAGCGGTAGCACAGATACGCAGTATTTT. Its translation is CASSLTALSGSTDTQYF.